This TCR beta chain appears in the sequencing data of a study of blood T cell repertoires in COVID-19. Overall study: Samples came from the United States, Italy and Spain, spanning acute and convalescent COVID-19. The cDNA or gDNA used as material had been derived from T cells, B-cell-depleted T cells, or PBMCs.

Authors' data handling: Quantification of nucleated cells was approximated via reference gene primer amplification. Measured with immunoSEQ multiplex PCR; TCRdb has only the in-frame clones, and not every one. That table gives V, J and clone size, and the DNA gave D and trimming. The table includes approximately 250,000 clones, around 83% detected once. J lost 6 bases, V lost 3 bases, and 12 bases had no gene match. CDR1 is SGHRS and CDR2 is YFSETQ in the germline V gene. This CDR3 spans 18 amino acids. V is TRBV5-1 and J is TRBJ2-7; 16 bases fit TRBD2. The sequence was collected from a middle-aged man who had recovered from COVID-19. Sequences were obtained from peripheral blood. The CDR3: CASSSGTSGRASAGEQYF. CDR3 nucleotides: TGCGCCAGCAGCTCAGGGACTAGCGGGAGGGCCTCGGCGGGCGAGCAGTACTTC. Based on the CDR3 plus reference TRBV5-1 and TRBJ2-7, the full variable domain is KAGVTQTPRYLIKTRGQQVTLSCSPISGHRSVSWYQQTPGQGLQFLFEYFSETQRNKGNFPGRFSGRQFSNSRSEMNVSTLELGDSALYLCASSSGTSGRASAGEQYFGPGTRLTVT.